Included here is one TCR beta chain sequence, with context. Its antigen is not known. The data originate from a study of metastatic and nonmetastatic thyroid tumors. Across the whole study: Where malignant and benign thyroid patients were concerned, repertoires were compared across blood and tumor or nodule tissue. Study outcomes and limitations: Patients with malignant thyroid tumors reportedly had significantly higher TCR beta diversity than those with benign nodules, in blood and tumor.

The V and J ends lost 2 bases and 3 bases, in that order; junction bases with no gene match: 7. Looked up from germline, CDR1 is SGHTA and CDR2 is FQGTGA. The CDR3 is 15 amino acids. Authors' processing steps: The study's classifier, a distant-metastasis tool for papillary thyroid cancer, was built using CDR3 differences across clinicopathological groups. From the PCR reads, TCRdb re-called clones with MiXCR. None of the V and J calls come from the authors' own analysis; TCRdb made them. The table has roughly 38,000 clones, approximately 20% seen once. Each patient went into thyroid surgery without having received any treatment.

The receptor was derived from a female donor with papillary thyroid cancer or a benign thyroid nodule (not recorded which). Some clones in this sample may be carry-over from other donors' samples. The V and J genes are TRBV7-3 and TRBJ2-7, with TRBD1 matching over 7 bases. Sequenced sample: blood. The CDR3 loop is CASSLGGQISYEQYF. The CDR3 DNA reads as TGTGCCAGCAGCTTAGGGGGACAGATAAGCTACGAGCAGTACTTC.